The 22 T cell receptor beta chains below come from one sample, sequenced in a study of OX40 agonist ivuxolimab in advanced cancers. Clones were read by immunoSEQ multiplex PCR, and TCRdb kept only the in-frame ones, dropping some. The sample shows about 64,000 clones, approximately 78% of them seen only once. The sequencing here drew on CD4+ or CD8+ T cells sorted from blood, taken in a trial of the OX40 agonist ivuxolimab. The receptors originated from an adult with an advanced solid tumor such as melanoma, head and neck, liver or kidney cancer.

The CDR3 nucleotides read TGTGCCAGCAGTGACCAGGGGCCCCCGATAAATGAGCAGTTCTTC. Amino acids: CASSDQGPPINEQFF. V and J are TRBV6-4 and TRBJ2-1; tentative D call: TRBD1 (6 bases). The CDR3 has 15 amino acids. The V gene's germline CDR1 is MRHNA and CDR2 SNTAGT. V was cut by 2 bases and J by 7 bases, with 15 bases left in between.

The genes are TRBV14 and TRBJ1-2; no firm D call. Germline V gives CDR1 SGHDN, CDR2 FVKESK. Deletions cut 4 bases from V and 8 bases from J, with 8 bases between. This CDR3 region has 11 residues. CDR3 DNA sequence: TGTGCCAGCAGCCGGCTAAACGGCTACACCTTC. As protein: CASSRLNGYTF. Combining the CDR3 with reference TRBV14 and TRBJ1-2 gives the whole variable domain EAGVTQFPSHSVIEKGQTVTLRCDPISGHDNLYWYRRVMGKEIKFLLHFVKESKQDESGMPNNRFLAERTGGTYSTLKVQPAELEDSGVYFCASSRLNGYTFGSGTRLTVV.

The V and J genes are TRBV5-8 and TRBJ2-6; D is ambiguous. This CDR3 comprises 18 residues. CDR1 SGHTS and CDR2 YDEGEE come from the germline V gene. V dropped 3 bases and J dropped 2 bases, with 18 bases sitting between them. The CDR3 DNA is TGTGCCAGCAGCTCCAAGGCAGTCCTACCACCTGGGGCCAACGTCCTGACTTTC. Translating it yields CASSSKAVLPPGANVLTF.

The chain uses TRBV9 and TRBJ2-5; 10 bases fit TRBD2. The CDR3 runs to 16 residues. After removal of 4 bases from V and 5 bases from J, the junction contained 11 bases not matched to a gene. Germline V CDR1 and CDR2: SGDLS, YYNGEE. The CDR3 protein is CASSPHRAGGRETQYF. The CDR3 nucleotides are TGTGCCAGCAGCCCCCACCGAGCGGGAGGGAGGGAGACCCAGTACTTC.

The chain combines TRBV18 with TRBJ2-4; 7 bases agree with TRBD1. The CDR3 extends over 16 amino acids. Germline V lookup: CDR1 KGHSH, CDR2 LQKENI. The J segment lost 1 base and the V segment lost 0 bases, leaving 3 bases of the junction unmatched. The CDR3 sequence: CASSPPQGLAKNIQYF. For the CDR3, the DNA is TGTGCCAGCTCACCACCACAGGGGTTGGCCAAAAACATTCAGTACTTC.

This chain links TRBV7-9 with TRBJ1-2; D not certain. In germline, CDR1 is SEHNR, CDR2 FQNEAQ (reference sequence). The CDR3 loop spans 13 amino acids. With 4 bases removed from V and 2 bases from J, the gap between germline ends came to 8 bases. This CDR3 is CASSYPGNYGYTF. The CDR3 region has the DNA TGTGCCAGCAGCTATCCGGGAAACTATGGCTACACCTTC.

CDR3 protein: CAWRTGTDTQYF. CDR3 nucleotide sequence: TGTGCCTGGAGGACAGGGACCGATACGCAGTATTTT. J is TRBJ2-3 and V is TRBV30; the match to TRBD1 covers 7 bases. CDR1 is GTSNPN and CDR2 is SVGIG in the germline V gene (reference sequence). This CDR3 spans 12 amino acids. V shed 3 bases, J shed 6 bases, and the junction held 3 bases outside the gene matches.

This clone came up a few times. The chain carries TRBV5-4 and TRBJ2-7; D tentatively reads TRBD1 or TRBD2 (5 bases each). V was cut by 4 bases and J by 6 bases, with 14 bases left in between. The CDR3 totals 13 residues. Germline CDR1 SGHNT, CDR2 YYREEE (reference sequence). CDR3 residues: CASSQGRDGEQYF. The DNA of the CDR3 is TGTGCCAGCAGCCAGGGCAGGGACGGCGAGCAGTACTTC. The full variable domain, its missing parts supplied by reference TRBV5-4 and TRBJ2-7, is ETGVTQSPTHLIKTRGQQVTLRCSSQSGHNTVSWYQQALGQGPQFIFQYYREEENGRGNFPPRFSGLQFPNYSSELNVNALELDDSALYLCASSQGRDGEQYFGPGTRLTVT.

This chain joins TRBV29-1 and TRBJ1-1; a weak D match, TRBD1 (6 bases). Trimming removed 3 bases from V and 5 bases from J, with 16 bases in between. The CDR3 is 14 residues long. Germline V gene data show CDR1 as SQVTM and CDR2 as ANQGSEA. This chain's CDR3 is CSVDWGQARTEAFF. CDR3 DNA: TGCAGCGTTGATTGGGGGCAGGCACGGACTGAAGCTTTCTTT.

In DNA form, the CDR3 reads TGCGCCAGCAGCCAAGAGACAGCTACTAATGAAAAACTGTTTTTT. Encoded protein: CASSQETATNEKLFF. The J gene is TRBJ1-4, the V gene TRBV4-3; D might be TRBD1 (5 bases). Germline loops: CDR1 LGHNA, CDR2 YSLEER. The V and J ends lost 0 bases and 2 bases respectively, with 7 bases between them. The CDR3 length is 15 residues.

On this clone itself: The same CDR3 can be traced to other DNA sequences in this sample. V gene TRBV7-2 combines with J gene TRBJ1-5, with D hard to call. Trimming shortened V by 1 base and J by 4 bases, and 2 bases separated the two germline ends. Looked up from germline, CDR1 is SGHTA and CDR2 is FQGNSA. The CDR3 loop spans 12 amino acids. CDR3 residues: CASSLGNQPQHF. CDR3 DNA: TGTGCCAGCAGCTTAGGGAATCAGCCCCAGCATTTT.

Only a few counts were recorded for this clone. V usage is TRBV15 and J usage is TRBJ1-2; 7 nucleotides line up with TRBD1. The CDR3 has 15 amino acids. With V trimmed by 4 bases and J by 5 bases, 10 bases remained unmatched. Germline V gene lookup returns CDR1 LNHNV and CDR2 YYDKDF (reference sequence). CDR3 sequence reads: CATSTRDRVQYGYTF. Here the CDR3 DNA reads TGTGCCACCAGCACCAGAGACAGGGTCCAATATGGCTACACCTTC.

The chain uses TRBV5-6 and TRBJ2-1, with D tentatively TRBD2 (6 bases). Between the trimmed V and J ends, which lost 3 bases and 6 bases, there was a span of 10 bases. Germline-derived CDR1 and CDR2 are SGHDT and YYEEEE. The CDR3 totals 13 residues. The CDR3, as DNA: TGTGCCAGCAGCTCCGGGACTCCCAATGAGCAGTTCTTC. This gives the protein CASSSGTPNEQFF.

Only a few counts were recorded for this clone. V gene TRBV5-1 combines with J gene TRBJ2-3, with D perhaps given as TRBD1 or TRBD2 (5 bases each). The V end was cut by 4 bases, the J end by 3 bases, with 18 bases between. CDR3 length: 16 amino acids. Germline CDR1 reads SGHRS; CDR2 reads YFSETQ. The CDR3 DNA sequence: TGCGCCAGCAGCGAGGGATCGGGGACCAGAACAGATACGCAGTATTTT. Translation gives CASSEGSGTRTDTQYF.

V gene TRBV2 combines with J gene TRBJ1-5, with unresolved D. Looked up from germline, CDR1 is SNHLY and CDR2 is FYNNEI. With 2 bases removed from V and 1 base from J, the gap between germline ends came to 9 bases. The CDR3 length is 15 residues. CDR3 DNA sequence: TGTGCCAGCAGTGAATTTGAGAGAAGCAATCAGCCCCAGCATTTT. It specifies CASSEFERSNQPQHF.

This clone was seen a single time. This sequence may be a read error, since a much larger clone differs from it by one base. This specimen includes other DNA sequences encoding the same CDR3. This chain uses TRBV7-2 with TRBJ1-5, with D uncertain. There are 12 residues in the CDR3. V dropped 1 base and J dropped 4 bases, with 2 bases sitting between them. In germline, CDR1 is SGHTA, CDR2 FQGNSA. This CDR3 is CASSLGNQPQHF. CDR3 in DNA: TGTGCCAGCAGCTTAGGTAATCAGCCCCAGCATTTT.

The rearrangement links TRBV7-9 to TRBJ1-6; D is possibly TRBD1 (6 bases). From germline, CDR1 is SEHNR and CDR2 FQNEAQ (reference sequence). This CDR3 has 16 residues. V was shortened by 1 base and J by 8 bases, with 15 bases between the two germline ends. The CDR3 sequence: CASSLGGGTGDSPLHF. The CDR3 DNA reads TGTGCCAGCAGCTTAGGTGGGGGCACAGGAGATTCACCCCTCCACTTT.

In its sample, this clone was seen a few times. The rearrangement uses TRBV6-6 and TRBJ1-1, with 7 positions matching TRBD1. Germline-derived CDR1 and CDR2 are MNHNY and SVGAGI (reference sequence). Germline trimming cut 7 bases from V and 4 bases from J; bases unmatched to any gene: 9. This CDR3 contains 14 residues. CDR3 sequence reads: CASTIDRVGTEAFF. In DNA form, the CDR3 reads TGTGCCAGCACCATCGACAGGGTCGGCACTGAAGCTTTCTTT.

The chain joins TRBV6-6 to TRBJ1-5; tentative D call: TRBD1 (5 bases). The germline gives CDR1 MNHNY, CDR2 SVGAGI (reference sequence). The CDR3 extends over 15 amino acids. V gave up 5 bases and J gave up 4 bases, with 15 bases separating them. This chain's CDR3 is CASSPGGGRNQPQHF. The CDR3 DNA follows: TGTGCCAGCAGTCCGGGGGGAGGGCGGAATCAGCCCCAGCATTTT.

The chain links TRBV19 to TRBJ2-5, with 12 bases that match TRBD2. Trimming took 3 bases from V and 5 from J; bases not matched to a gene: 13. This CDR3 has 18 amino acids. The germline V gene encodes CDR1 LNHDA and CDR2 SQIVND (reference sequence). CDR3 region: CASSIGVGSSGGAETQYF. The CDR3 nucleotides are TGTGCCAGTAGTATCGGTGTAGGATCTAGCGGGGGGGCGGAGACCCAGTACTTC.

This chain uses TRBV5-1 with TRBJ2-7; D uncertain. The CDR3 spans 13 residues. Germline values: CDR1 SGHRS, CDR2 YFSETQ. V shed 1 base and J shed 2 bases, with 7 bases lying between them. In DNA, the CDR3 is TGCGCCAGCAGCTTGTTTCTGGCCTACGAGCAGTACTTC. Protein sequence: CASSLFLAYEQYF.

This clone occurred a few times. The V call is TRBV6-5, the J call TRBJ1-2; 7 bases align to TRBD1. The CDR3 spans 13 residues. With 7 bases clipped from V and 7 bases from J, the junction kept 9 bases outside the gene matches. Germline V gene lookup returns CDR1 MNHEY and CDR2 SVGAGI. CDR3 coding DNA: TGTGCCAGCACCCAGGGACAGTTTTTTGGCTACACCTTC. This sequence encodes CASTQGQFFGYTF.